The 26 T cell receptor beta chains below were found in one sample sequenced in a study. In TCRdb, the 5' RACE reads were re-called with MiXCR into one record per CDR3 protein. Of just under 65,000 distinct CDR3 sequences listed, under 25% are singletons. Sequenced material: memory CD4+ T cells sorted from a lymph node. Sample subset: memory CD4+ T cells, CD4+CD45RO+CD25-. The receptors were sampled from a female donor with breast cancer.

Concerning this clonotype: At one end, the junction sequence differs from germline, possibly due to a read error. The J gene is TRBJ2-7, the V gene TRBV28, with no clear D. This CDR3 has 11 residues. Germline CDR1 reads MDHEN; CDR2 reads SYDVKM. The CDR3 sequence is CASSLSYDQYF. DNA for the CDR3: TGTGCCAGCAGTTTGTCCTACGATCAGTACTTC. The variable domain in full, with the rest retrieved from reference TRBV28 and TRBJ2-7, is DVKVTQSSRYLVKRTGEKVFLECVQDMDHENMFWYRQDPGLGLRLIYFSYDVKMKEKGDIPEGYSVSREKKERFSLILESASTNQTSMYLCASSLSYDQYFGPGTRLTVT.

This clonotype was observed a handful of times. This may be a read error: a much more frequent sequence differs by one nucleotide. J is TRBJ2-1 and V is TRBV12-3 or TRBV12-4; D gene uncertain. The CDR3 contains 12 residues. V was trimmed by 5 bases and J by 10 bases, leaving 12 bases between them. CDR3 bases: TGTGCCAGCAGTAGCGATGGCAGGGAGCAGTTCTTC. Translating it yields CASSSDGREQFF.

This clonotype was observed a handful of times. The rearrangement uses TRBV20-1 and TRBJ1-4; D call uncertain. The CDR3 loop spans 13 amino acids. With 5 bases removed from V and 4 bases from J, the gap between germline ends came to 11 bases. CDR1 and CDR2 (germline): DFQATT, SNEGSKA (reference sequence). CDR3 in amino acids: CSALDGNNEKLFF. In DNA, the CDR3 is TGCAGTGCTCTGGACGGGAATAATGAAAAACTGTTTTTT.

This clonotype was seen ten or more times. The rearrangement links TRBV4-1 to TRBJ1-1; unclear D gene. With 2 bases removed from V and 1 base from J, the gap between germline ends came to 11 bases. The CDR3 runs 15 residues. Germline CDR1 MGHRA, CDR2 YSYEKL. This chain's CDR3 is CASSQRASSNTEAFF. Here the CDR3 DNA reads TGCGCCAGCAGCCAAAGGGCCTCATCGAACACTGAAGCTTTCTTT.

The chain combines TRBV5-1 with TRBJ1-5, with D tentatively TRBD1 (5 bases). The CDR3 consists of 13 residues. In germline, CDR1 is SGHRS, CDR2 YFSETQ. The V end was cut by 5 bases, the J end by 3 bases, with 9 bases between. The CDR3 nucleotides read TGCGCCAGCAGTCGGGACTTCAATCAGCCCCAGCATTTT. It specifies CASSRDFNQPQHF.

This clonotype was observed a handful of times. This chain links TRBV7-8 with TRBJ2-5, with D perhaps matching TRBD1 or TRBD2 (5 bases each). This CDR3 is 14 amino acids long. V shed 1 base and J shed 3 bases, with 9 bases lying between them. The germline V gene has CDR1 SGHVS and CDR2 FQNEAQ. The CDR3 nucleotides read TGTGCCAGCAGCTTAGTGAGGGGTGAAGAGACCCAGTACTTC. Its translation is CASSLVRGEETQYF.

V gene TRBV28 combines with J gene TRBJ1-1; D gene ambiguous. V was shortened by 6 bases and J by 0 bases, with 8 bases between the two germline ends. This CDR3 has 13 residues. Looked up from germline, CDR1 is MDHEN and CDR2 is SYDVKM. The CDR3 region is CASRPDLNTEAFF. CDR3 nucleotides: TGTGCCAGCAGGCCGGATTTGAACACTGAAGCTTTCTTT. The full variable domain, completed using reference TRBV28 and TRBJ1-1, is DVKVTQSSRYLVKRTGEKVFLECVQDMDHENMFWYRQDPGLGLRLIYFSYDVKMKEKGDIPEGYSVSREKKERFSLILESASTNQTSMYLCASRPDLNTEAFFGQGTRLTVV.

Comments on this clonotype: Compared with germline, one end of the junction differs, possibly owing to a read error. The chain carries TRBV11-2 and TRBJ2-5; a possible D gene is TRBD2 (6 bases). Germline assignment: CDR1 SGHAT and CDR2 FQNNGV. This CDR3 comprises 16 residues. The CDR3 reads CASSLGTVGREETLYF. In DNA, the CDR3 is TGTGCCAGCAGCTTAGGAACGGTTGGGCGGGAAGAGACCCTGTACTTC.

The chain uses TRBV4-3 and TRBJ1-5; no clear D. Germline values: CDR1 LGHNA, CDR2 YSLEER. There are 13 residues in the CDR3. V lost 0 bases, J lost 2 bases, and 2 bases lay in between. CDR3 nucleotide sequence: TGCGCCAGCAGCCAAGACGGCAATCAGCCCCAGCATTTT. Translating it yields CASSQDGNQPQHF.

Many counts were recorded for this clonotype. The V and J genes are TRBV7-8 and TRBJ2-2, with a weak D call TRBD2 (6 bases). Germline V gene data show CDR1 as SGHVS and CDR2 as FQNEAQ. V shed 0 bases and J shed 4 bases, with 12 bases lying between them. This CDR3 region has 16 residues. Here the CDR3 DNA reads TGTGCCAGCAGCTTAGCGGCGGGGTACGTCACCGGGGAGCTGTTTTTT. This gives the protein CASSLAAGYVTGELFF. The full variable domain, with the rest looked up from reference TRBV7-8 and TRBJ2-2, is GAGVSQSPRYKVAKRGQDVALRCDPISGHVSLFWYQQALGQGPEFLTYFQNEAQLDKSGLPSDRFFAERPEGSVSTLKIQRTQQEDSAVYLCASSLAAGYVTGELFFGEGSRLTVL.

The sample holds a few counts of this clonotype. This could be a read error, since a much larger clone is one nucleotide away. The chain links TRBV24-1 to TRBJ1-5, with D unclear. The CDR3 runs 15 residues. Germline CDR1 KGHDR, CDR2 SFDVKD. The CDR3 DNA is TGTGCCACCTGTGACTCCGACGGGGAGCAGAAACCCCAGCATTTT. Protein sequence: CATCDSDGEQKPQHF.

This chain links TRBV5-6 with TRBJ2-7; D perhaps matches TRBD2 (6 bases). Trimming took 0 bases from V and 2 from J, leaving 12 bases between them. Germline CDR1 and CDR2: SGHDT and YYEEEE. The CDR3 consists of 15 residues. The CDR3 DNA sequence: TGTGCCAGCAGCTTGGCGGGAGAAGGGGCCTACGAGCAGTACTTC. Translation: CASSLAGEGAYEQYF.

The rearrangement joins TRBV27 to TRBJ2-2; 7 bases line up with TRBD2. Germline V gives CDR1 MNHEY, CDR2 SMNVEV (reference sequence). V lost 4 bases, J lost 7 bases, and 15 bases stayed unmatched. The CDR3 has 17 residues. The CDR3 here is CASSSYDWQGGVGELFF. In DNA form, the CDR3 reads TGTGCCAGCAGTTCATATGATTGGCAGGGAGGGGTCGGGGAGCTGTTTTTT.

This clonotype was seen just once. The chain employs TRBV14 and TRBJ1-6; tentative D call: TRBD1 (6 bases). The CDR3 has 14 amino acids. Trimming cost V 3 bases and J 11 bases, with 14 bases left between them. Germline loops: CDR1 SGHDN, CDR2 FVKESK. CDR3 region: CASSQGAFKAPLHF. CDR3 nucleotides: TGTGCCAGCAGCCAGGGGGCTTTCAAAGCACCCCTCCACTTT.

The chain recombines TRBV7-6 with TRBJ2-3, with 9 nucleotides matching TRBD2. The CDR3 sequence is 16 residues long. J gave up 6 bases and V 5 bases, and 12 bases lay outside the gene matches. Looked up from germline, CDR1 is SGHVS and CDR2 is FNYEAQ. CDR3 region: CASSGRPSGKYDTQYF. The CDR3 nucleotides are TGTGCCAGCAGCGGGAGGCCTAGCGGGAAGTACGATACGCAGTATTTT.

This clonotype has a handful of counts. This chain joins TRBV19 and TRBJ1-1, with unresolved D. This CDR3 is built from 12 residues. V lost 4 bases and J 8 bases, leaving 11 bases between the germline ends. Germline CDR1 is LNHDA and CDR2 is SQIVND (reference sequence). The CDR3 loop is CASSTRRTEAFF. Written as DNA, the CDR3 is TGTGCCAGTAGTACCAGACGGACCGAAGCTTTCTTT.

The V and J genes are TRBV27 and TRBJ2-2; D not resolved. Germline CDR1 MNHEY, CDR2 SMNVEV (reference sequence). The CDR3 is made up of 14 amino acids. V lost 3 bases to trimming and J lost 7 bases, with 12 bases between them. DNA for the CDR3: TGTGCCAGCAGTTTCGCGGCTTTATACGGGGAGCTGTTTTTT. Amino acids: CASSFAALYGELFF.

This clonotype was found a few times. The rearrangement links TRBV12-3 or TRBV12-4 to TRBJ2-3; 8 bases map to TRBD2. Losses at the gene ends were 6 bases for V and 4 bases for J; bases not matched to a gene: 15. This CDR3 is 17 amino acids long. The CDR3 DNA reads TGTGCCAGCAGCCGCCGGCGGGCGGGGGGCAGTGCAGATACGCAGTATTTT. Its protein is CASSRRRAGGSADTQYF.

The V call is TRBV7-2, the J call TRBJ1-4, with 9 bases identical to TRBD1. Germline values: CDR1 SGHTA, CDR2 FQGNSA. CDR3 size: 12 residues. Unmatched junction bases numbered 4, after V lost 3 bases and J lost 14 bases. The CDR3 DNA follows: TGTGCCAGCAGCTTTACAGGGGGCGGCCTGTTTTTT. Encoded protein: CASSFTGGGLFF.

This clonotype came up a few times. The rearrangement links TRBV27 to TRBJ2-2, with a possible D match to TRBD2 (6 bases). The CDR3 loop spans 18 amino acids. CDR1 is MNHEY and CDR2 is SMNVEV in the germline V gene (reference sequence). V dropped 0 bases and J dropped 3 bases, with 17 bases sitting between them. Written as DNA, the CDR3 is TGTGCCAGCAGTTTATCCCACCCGAGCGGGTATCACACCGGGGAGCTGTTTTTT. Encoded protein: CASSLSHPSGYHTGELFF.

The chain carries TRBV12-3 or TRBV12-4 and TRBJ1-1, with TRBD1 matching over 7 bases. The CDR3 totals 14 residues. Germline trimming cut 5 bases from V and 5 bases from J; bases unmatched to any gene: 8. This chain's CDR3 is CASSLQGMDTEAFF. The DNA of the CDR3 is TGTGCCAGCAGTCTACAGGGGATGGATACTGAAGCTTTCTTT.

The CDR3 protein is CASSLATGMNTEAFF. CDR3 in DNA: TGCGCCAGCAGCTTGGCCACAGGAATGAACACTGAAGCTTTCTTT. The chain recombines TRBV5-1 with TRBJ1-1, with a tentative D call TRBD1 (5 bases). Per the germline V gene, CDR1 is SGHRS and CDR2 is YFSETQ. The ends were cut back, 0 bases at V and 0 bases at J, with 9 bases in the middle. The length of the CDR3 is 15 residues.

This clonotype occurred many times. The chain couples TRBV7-6 to TRBJ2-2, with D perhaps matching TRBD2 (5 bases). This CDR3 contains 13 residues. Deletions cut 1 base from V and 6 bases from J, with 6 bases between. The V gene's germline CDR1 is SGHVS and CDR2 FNYEAQ. CDR3 amino acids: CASSLGGSGELFF. The CDR3 region has the DNA TGTGCCAGCAGCTTAGGCGGGTCCGGGGAGCTGTTTTTT.

A note on this clonotype: This sequence may be a read error, since a much larger clone differs from it by one base. The chain is built from TRBV6-5 and TRBJ2-7, with 7 bases lining up with TRBD2. Germline V lookup: CDR1 MNHEY, CDR2 SVGAGI. This CDR3 is built from 13 residues. In nucleotides, the CDR3 is TGTTCCAGCACTTCTAGCGGTACCTACGAGCAGTACTTC. Translated: CSSTSSGTYEQYF.

This chain joins TRBV7-2 and TRBJ1-2; TRBD1 agrees at 9 bases. Germline CDR1 and CDR2: SGHTA and FQGNSA. V was pared by 5 bases and J by 2 bases, with 6 bases of the junction left unmatched. CDR3 size: 15 residues. The CDR3 DNA follows: TGTGCCAGCAGCGCGGGACAGGGTCTGAACTATGGCTACACCTTC. Translation gives CASSAGQGLNYGYTF.

Comment on this clonotype: This may be a read error, as it is one base from a much larger clone. This chain uses TRBV20-1 with TRBJ2-1, with 12 bases lining up with TRBD2. The CDR3 totals 16 residues. Germline V gives CDR1 DFQATT, CDR2 SNEGSKA (reference sequence). The CDR3 bases are TGCAGTGCTAGACCACCTAGCGGGGGGGTTTACAATGAGCAGTGCTTC. Residues: CSARPPSGGVYNEQCF.